Each of the 7 T cell receptor beta chains below was sequenced from the same sample in a study of shared clonotypes between healthy human individuals. The naive CD8 population came from CD45RO-negative cells selected for CCR7, without terminally differentiated effector memory CD45RA+ cells. Profiled with immunoSEQ multiplex PCR; TCRdb holds only in-frame clones, not every one. The data hold 800,000 to 950,000 clones, with about 96% observed a single time. The specimen was naive CD8+ T cells sorted from blood. All receptors come from a young man in good health.

The V call is TRBV29-1, the J call TRBJ2-7; 9 positions match TRBD2. CDR1 and CDR2 from the germline V gene are SQVTM and ANQGSEA. V lost 4 bases, J lost 1 base, and 5 bases stayed unmatched. There are 14 residues in the CDR3. The CDR3, as DNA: TGCAGCGTTGTTCCGACTAGCGGATCCTACGAGCAGTACTTC. Translated, it gives CSVVPTSGSYEQYF.

This chain uses TRBV6-5 with TRBJ2-1; 11 positions match TRBD2. The junction had 6 bases not matched to a gene; V was cut back by 4 bases and J by 4 bases. CDR1 is MNHEY, CDR2 SVGAGI, per germline. The CDR3 is made up of 16 amino acids. DNA for the CDR3: TGTGCCAGCAGTTCGGGGACTAGCGGCTCATACAATGAGCAGTTCTTC. Translated, it gives CASSSGTSGSYNEQFF.

The chain employs TRBV5-1 and TRBJ2-1, with 8 bases fitting TRBD2. Germline assignment: CDR1 SGHRS and CDR2 YFSETQ. Trimming at V came to 4 bases and at J to 0 bases, leaving 12 bases not matched to a gene. The CDR3 consists of 18 residues. Here the CDR3 reads CASSGSLAGLSSYNEQFF. The CDR3 DNA reads as TGCGCCAGCAGCGGATCCTTAGCGGGATTAAGCTCCTACAATGAGCAGTTCTTC.

This clone was seen only a few times. The rearrangement links TRBV29-1 to TRBJ2-7; D is unclear. This CDR3 contains 13 residues. With 0 bases removed from V and 2 bases from J, the gap between germline ends came to 8 bases. Germline loops: CDR1 SQVTM, CDR2 ANQGSEA. The CDR3 reads CSVEDEVTYEQYF. The DNA of the CDR3 is TGCAGCGTTGAAGATGAAGTTACCTACGAGCAGTACTTC.

This clone has only one observation. The genes are TRBV4-1 and TRBJ2-7; D is possibly TRBD1 or TRBD2 (5 bases each). Germline V gene data show CDR1 as MGHRA and CDR2 as YSYEKL. The CDR3 covers 16 residues. The germline V and J ends were trimmed by 0 bases and 5 bases, with 17 bases remaining between them. For the CDR3, the DNA is TGCGCCAGCAGCCAAGATATTCCCCCAGGGAGCAACGAGCAGTACTTC. It yields the protein CASSQDIPPGSNEQYF.

The chain is built from TRBV19 and TRBJ1-5, with D possibly TRBD1 on 5 matching bases. This CDR3 is 15 amino acids long. Trimming stripped 5 bases from V and 0 bases from J, with 11 bases between. Germline assignment: CDR1 LNHDA and CDR2 SQIVND (reference sequence). CDR3 region: CASSPWGASNQPQHF. The DNA of the CDR3 is TGTGCCAGTAGTCCATGGGGCGCTAGCAATCAGCCCCAGCATTTT.

The gene calls are TRBV5-1 and TRBJ2-7; 8 nucleotides line up with TRBD2. Unmatched junction bases numbered 3, after V lost 4 bases and J lost 0 bases. Looked up from germline, CDR1 is SGHRS and CDR2 is YFSETQ. The CDR3 totals 14 residues. In nucleotides, the CDR3 is TGCGCCAGCAGCCTGGGGACTAGCTCCTACGAGCAGTACTTC. It codes for CASSLGTSSYEQYF.